A single sample gave rise to the 10 T cell receptor beta chains below, sequenced in a study of blood T cell repertoires in COVID-19 (dated by TCRdb to 2020 to 2021). Library prep was done by the immunoSEQ multiplex PCR assay. TCRdb stores this immuneACCESS table with in-frame sequences only. Part of the clones is absent; in the studies checked, under half of the shortfall reflects unresolved V genes, and no reason is known for the rest. The sample contains 220,000 or so clones, 90% of them found a single time. About 0.95% of the sample lies in the top ten. The sequenced sample was PBMCs or T cells enriched from blood (not recorded which). These receptors originate from a middle-aged man who had been exposed to COVID-19.

The chain uses TRBV6-5 and TRBJ1-6; perhaps TRBD1 as D (5 bases). Trimming took off 0 bases at V and 9 bases at J, with 12 bases between the two ends. The CDR3 consists of 15 residues. Germline-derived CDR1 and CDR2 are MNHEY and SVGAGI. The CDR3 loop reads CASSYSGGMGSPLHF. In DNA form, the CDR3 reads TGTGCCAGCAGTTACTCCGGGGGGATGGGTTCACCCCTCCACTTT.

The chain recombines TRBV18 with TRBJ2-3, with D uncertain. V shed 0 bases and J shed 3 bases, with 7 bases lying between them. This CDR3 is 14 amino acids long. CDR1 and CDR2 (germline): KGHSH, LQKENI. The CDR3 DNA sequence: TGTGCCAGCTCACCACCGGTTCAGACAGATACGCAGTATTTT. This sequence encodes CASSPPVQTDTQYF.

The chain joins TRBV5-1 to TRBJ1-4, with a tentative D call TRBD1 (5 bases). From germline, CDR1 is SGHRS and CDR2 YFSETQ. Deletions cut 3 bases from V and 6 bases from J, with 12 bases between. The CDR3 runs to 14 residues. The CDR3 region is CASSSQGADEKLFF. In nucleotides, the CDR3 is TGCGCCAGCAGCTCCCAGGGTGCAGATGAAAAACTGTTTTTT.

Concerning this clone: The junction differs from germline at one of its ends, possibly a read error. The chain couples TRBV7-2 to TRBJ1-2, with a possible D match to TRBD1 (6 bases). The CDR3 runs to 15 residues. Germline lookup yields CDR1 SGHTA and CDR2 FQGNSA. The CDR3 protein is CASSLAGTNYWGYTF. CDR3 bases: TGTGCCAGCAGCCTAGCCGGGACAAATTATTGGGGCTACACCTTC.

The chain has TRBV5-1 and TRBJ1-2; 9 bases are shared with TRBD1. This CDR3 has 15 residues. V dropped 4 bases and J dropped 4; count of bases not matched to a gene: 8. Germline assignment: CDR1 SGHRS and CDR2 YFSETQ. CDR3 nucleotides: TGCGCCAGCAGCCTAGGGACAGGGCCTTTCTATGGCTACACCTTC. Translated: CASSLGTGPFYGYTF.

The chain links TRBV2 to TRBJ1-5; 7 nucleotides line up with TRBD1. With V trimmed by 7 bases and J by 3 bases, 6 bases remained unmatched. This CDR3 has 14 residues. Germline V gene data show CDR1 as SNHLY and CDR2 as FYNNEI. Written as DNA, the CDR3 is TGTGCCAGCAACCCCGGGACAGCCAATCAGCCCCAGCATTTT. This encodes CASNPGTANQPQHF.

Details on this clone: In the same sample, other DNA sequences code for this CDR3. The chain carries TRBV28 and TRBJ2-2, with 9 bases fitting TRBD1. The germline V gene encodes CDR1 MDHEN and CDR2 SYDVKM. The trim removed 4 bases at V and 3 bases at J, leaving 3 bases unmatched. The CDR3 runs 15 residues. The CDR3 sequence: CASSSRDRDTGELFF. DNA of the CDR3: TGTGCCAGCAGTTCTCGGGACAGGGACACCGGGGAGCTGTTTTTT.

The sample holds one count of this clone. The chain combines TRBV27 with TRBJ2-2; D unclear. Germline CDR1 and CDR2: MNHEY and SMNVEV (reference sequence). The V end was cut by 5 bases, the J end by 5 bases, with 6 bases between. This CDR3 region has 12 residues. CDR3 loop: CASSLLTGELFF. The CDR3 bases are TGTGCCAGCAGTCTTTTAACCGGGGAGCTGTTTTTT.

The rearrangement uses TRBV24-1 and TRBJ2-5, with D perhaps matching TRBD1 (6 bases). CDR1 is KGHDR and CDR2 is SFDVKD in the germline V gene. V lost 4 bases, J lost 5 bases, and 16 bases lay in between. This CDR3 comprises 15 residues. CDR3 in amino acids: CATSDSNRAGETQYF. Here the CDR3 DNA reads TGTGCCACCAGTGACTCAAACAGGGCCGGGGAGACCCAGTACTTC.

This chain joins TRBV5-1 and TRBJ2-2; D is unresolved. The germline V gene has CDR1 SGHRS and CDR2 YFSETQ. V shed 5 bases and J shed 3 bases, with 8 bases lying between them. This CDR3 is 13 amino acids long. The CDR3 loop reads CASSSSDTGELFF. The CDR3 DNA follows: TGCGCCAGCAGTTCGTCGGACACCGGGGAGCTGTTTTTT.